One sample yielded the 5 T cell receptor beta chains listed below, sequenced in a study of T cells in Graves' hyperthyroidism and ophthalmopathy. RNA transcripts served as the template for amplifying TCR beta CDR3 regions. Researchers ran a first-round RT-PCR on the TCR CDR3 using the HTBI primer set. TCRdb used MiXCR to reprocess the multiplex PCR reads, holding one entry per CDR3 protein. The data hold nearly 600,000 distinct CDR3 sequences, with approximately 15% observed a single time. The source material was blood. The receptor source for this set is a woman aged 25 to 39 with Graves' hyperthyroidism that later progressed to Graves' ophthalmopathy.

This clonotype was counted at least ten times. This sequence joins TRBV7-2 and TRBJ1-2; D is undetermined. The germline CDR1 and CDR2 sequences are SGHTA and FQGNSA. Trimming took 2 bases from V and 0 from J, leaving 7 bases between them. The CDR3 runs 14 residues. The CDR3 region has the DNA TGTGCCAGCAGCTTACTCTCGACTAACTATGGCTACACCTTC. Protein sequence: CASSLLSTNYGYTF.

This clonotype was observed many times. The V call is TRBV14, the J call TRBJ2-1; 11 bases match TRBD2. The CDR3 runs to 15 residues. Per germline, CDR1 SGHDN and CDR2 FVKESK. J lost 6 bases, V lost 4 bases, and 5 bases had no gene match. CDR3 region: CASSRGLAEGNEQFF. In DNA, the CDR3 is TGTGCCAGCAGCCGGGGACTAGCGGAAGGCAATGAGCAGTTCTTC.

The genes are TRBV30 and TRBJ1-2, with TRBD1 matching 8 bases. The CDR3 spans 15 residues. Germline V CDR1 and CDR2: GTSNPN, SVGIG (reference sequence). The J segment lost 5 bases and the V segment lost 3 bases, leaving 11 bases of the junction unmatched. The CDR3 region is CAWSHRDRTMYGYTF. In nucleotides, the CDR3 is TGTGCCTGGAGCCATAGGGACAGGACTATGTATGGCTACACCTTC.

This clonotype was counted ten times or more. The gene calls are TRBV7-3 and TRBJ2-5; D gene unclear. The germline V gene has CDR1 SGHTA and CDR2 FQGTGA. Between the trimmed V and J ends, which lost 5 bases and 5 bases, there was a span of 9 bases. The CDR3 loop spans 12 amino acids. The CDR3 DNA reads TGTGCCAGCAGCAGGGATTCCGAGACCCAGTACTTC. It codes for CASSRDSETQYF.

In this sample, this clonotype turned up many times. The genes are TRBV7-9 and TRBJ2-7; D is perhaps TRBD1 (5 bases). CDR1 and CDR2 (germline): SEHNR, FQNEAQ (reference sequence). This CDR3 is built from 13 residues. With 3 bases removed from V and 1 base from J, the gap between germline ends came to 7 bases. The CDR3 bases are TGTGCCAGCAGCTTGGACATTTCCTACGAGCAGTACTTC. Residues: CASSLDISYEQYF. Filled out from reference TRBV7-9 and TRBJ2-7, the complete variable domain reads DTGVSQNPRHKITKRGQNVTFRCDPISEHNRLYWYRQTLGQGPEFLTYFQNEAQLEKSRLLSDRFSAERPKGSFSTLEIQRTEQGDSAMYLCASSLDISYEQYFGPGTRLTVT.